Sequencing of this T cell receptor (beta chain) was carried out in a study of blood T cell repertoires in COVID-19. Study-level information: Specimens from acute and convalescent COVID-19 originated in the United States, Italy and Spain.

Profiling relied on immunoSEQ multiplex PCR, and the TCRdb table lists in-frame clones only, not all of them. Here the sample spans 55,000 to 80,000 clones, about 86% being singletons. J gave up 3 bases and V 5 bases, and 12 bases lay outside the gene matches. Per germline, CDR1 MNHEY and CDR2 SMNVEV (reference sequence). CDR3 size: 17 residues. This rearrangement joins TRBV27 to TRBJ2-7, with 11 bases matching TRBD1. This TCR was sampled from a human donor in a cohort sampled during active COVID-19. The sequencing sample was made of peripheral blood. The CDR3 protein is CASSAKMDRGLIYEQYF. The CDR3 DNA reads TGTGCCAGCAGTGCAAAAATGGACAGGGGGCTCATCTACGAGCAGTACTTC.